This is a list of T cell receptor beta chains from one sample in a study of beta chain features in type 1 diabetes. Profiled with immunoSEQ multiplex PCR; TCRdb holds only in-frame clones, not every one. This sample has under 450,000 clones, with around 14% found just once. The sequenced sample was naive CD4+ T cells from blood. Every receptor here comes from a man younger than 45 in good health. CDR3s include the opening cysteine and the closing phenylalanine or tryptophan. Each record gives: V gene, clone size, J gene, D gene, CDR3 DNA, CDR3 protein. A D gene is named only where the DNA matches it firmly. The size entry is marked missing in some rows and otherwise reads once, few, many or a size class.

TRBV29-1	few	TRBJ2-1	NA	TGCAGTGTAGCGGCAAACAATGAGCAGTTCTTC	CSVAANNEQFF
TRBV7-9	few	TRBJ2-6	NA	TGTGCCAGCCACTTCGTAGGGCGCGGGGCCAACGTCCTGACTTTC	CASHFVGRGANVLTF
TRBV29-1	NA	TRBJ1-2	NA	TGCAGCGTTCACTTTAACTATGGCTACACCTTC	CSVHFNYGYTF
TRBV5-1	NA	TRBJ2-3	TRBD2	TGCGCCAGCAGCCCCTCAGCTAGCGGGAGCCTGACAGATACGCAGTATTTT	CASSPSASGSLTDTQYF
TRBV9	NA	TRBJ2-3	NA	TGTGCCAGCAGCGTAGCCGATGATGGGGATACGCAGTATTTT	CASSVADDGDTQYF
TRBV29-1	few	TRBJ1-3	NA	TGCAGCGCCGCGGCCGGGGGAACCTCTGGAAACACCATATATTTT	CSAAAGGTSGNTIYF
TRBV2	few	TRBJ2-5	TRBD1	TGTGCCGACGGGGCAGGGGGAGAGACCCAGTACTTC	CADGAGGETQYF
TRBV25-1	NA	TRBJ2-2	NA	TGTGCCAGCAGGCGCCATGACACCGGGGAGCTGTTTTTT	CASRRHDTGELFF
TRBV7-8	few	TRBJ2-7	NA	TGTGCCAGCAGCGCCAACCGGGACATCCCCTCCTACGAGCAGTACTTC	CASSANRDIPSYEQYF
TRBV5-6	NA	TRBJ2-4	TRBD2	TGTGCCAGCAGCTTGACTAGCGGGAGGCTCGTGCGGGGGAACATTCAGTACTTC	CASSLTSGRLVRGNIQYF
TRBV19	few	TRBJ2-1	NA	TGTGCCAGTAGAAGGGGGAGGATAAACAATGAGCAGTTCTTC	CASRRGRINNEQFF
TRBV15	few	TRBJ2-1	NA	TGTGCCACCGGTGCGGGTTGGCCCGATGAGCAGTTCTTC	CATGAGWPDEQFF
TRBV9	few	TRBJ2-1	TRBD1	TGTGCCAGCAGCGCCCGACAGGGACCCTACAATGAGCAGTTCTTC	CASSARQGPYNEQFF
TRBV7-3	NA	TRBJ2-3	TRBD2	TGTGCCAGCAGACGCGGGGGTACAGATACGCAGTATTTT	CASRRGGTDTQYF
TRBV9	NA	TRBJ1-3	NA	TGTGCCAGCAGCGTAGAGGGCACTGGAAACACCATATATTTT	CASSVEGTGNTIYF
TRBV14	NA	TRBJ2-1	TRBD2	TGTGCCAGCGGAGAGCGGGGACGCTCCTACAATGAGCAGTTCTTC	CASGERGRSYNEQFF
TRBV5-1	few	TRBJ2-1	TRBD1	TGCGCCAGCAGCTTGGTACGACAGGGCCCCCCAACCTCCTACAATGAGCAGTTCTTC	CASSLVRQGPPTSYNEQFF
TRBV9	NA	TRBJ2-1	TRBD2	TGTGCCAGCAGCGTAGCAAGCGGGAGCCCCCGGGGGGATGAGCAGTTCTTC	CASSVASGSPRGDEQFF
TRBV10-3	NA	TRBJ2-1	TRBD2	TGTGCCATCAGTGCTGGGACTAGCGGGGGGCCGCAGTTCTTC	CAISAGTSGGPQFF
TRBV7-9	NA	TRBJ1-2	NA	TGTGCCAGCAGCTTAAACGCGGCATATGGCTACACCTTC	CASSLNAAYGYTF
TRBV5-1	NA	TRBJ1-1	NA	TGCGCCAGCAACCCTTCGGTACTCATCAACACTGAAGCTTTCTTT	CASNPSVLINTEAFF
TRBV5-1	NA	TRBJ1-2	NA	TGCGCCAGCAGACTTCAGGGGTCGGACTATGGCTACACCTTC	CASRLQGSDYGYTF
TRBV6-5	NA	TRBJ2-5	NA	TGTGCCAGCACCCGGGGGACCCAAGAGACCCAGTACTTC	CASTRGTQETQYF